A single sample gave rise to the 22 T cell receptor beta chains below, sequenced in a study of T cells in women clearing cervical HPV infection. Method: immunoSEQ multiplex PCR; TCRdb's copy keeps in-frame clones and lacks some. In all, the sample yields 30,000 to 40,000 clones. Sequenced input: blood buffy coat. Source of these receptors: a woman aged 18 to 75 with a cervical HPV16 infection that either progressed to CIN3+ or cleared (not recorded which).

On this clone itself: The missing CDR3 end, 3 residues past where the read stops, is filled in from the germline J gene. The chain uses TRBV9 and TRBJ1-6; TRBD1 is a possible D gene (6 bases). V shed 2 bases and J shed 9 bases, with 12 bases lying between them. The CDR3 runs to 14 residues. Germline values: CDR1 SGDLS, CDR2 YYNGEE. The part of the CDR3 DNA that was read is TGTGCCAGCAGCGTGGCACAGGGTGGTTCACCC. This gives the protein CASSVAQGGSP. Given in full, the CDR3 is CASSVAQGGSPLHF. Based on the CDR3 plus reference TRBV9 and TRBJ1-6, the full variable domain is DSGVTQTPKHLITATGQRVTLRCSPRSGDLSVYWYQQSLDQGLQFLIQYYNGEERAKGNILERFSAQQFPDLHSELNLSSLELGDSALYFCASSVAQGGSPLHFGNGTRLTVT.

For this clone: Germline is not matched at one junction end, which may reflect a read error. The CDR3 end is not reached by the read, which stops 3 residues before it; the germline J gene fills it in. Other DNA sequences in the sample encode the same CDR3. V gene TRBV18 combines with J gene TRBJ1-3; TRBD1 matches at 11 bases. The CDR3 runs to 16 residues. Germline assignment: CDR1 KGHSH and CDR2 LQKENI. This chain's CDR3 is CASSPWTGGSGNTIYF. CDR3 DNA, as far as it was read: TGTGCCAGCTCACCATGGACAGGGGGCTCTGGAAACACA. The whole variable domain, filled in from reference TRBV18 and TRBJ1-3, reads NAGVMQNPRHLVRRRGQEARLRCSPMKGHSHVYWYRQLPEEGLKFMVYLQKENIIDESGMPKERFSAEFPKEGPSILRIQQVVRGDSAAYFCASSPWTGGSGNTIYFGEGSWLTVV.

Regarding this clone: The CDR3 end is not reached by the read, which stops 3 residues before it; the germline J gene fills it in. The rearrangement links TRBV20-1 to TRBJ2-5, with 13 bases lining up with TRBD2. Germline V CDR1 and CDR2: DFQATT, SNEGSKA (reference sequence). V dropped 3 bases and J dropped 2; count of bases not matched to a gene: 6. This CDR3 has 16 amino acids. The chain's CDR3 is CSASTGLAGAQETQYF. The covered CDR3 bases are TGCAGTGCTAGTACAGGACTAGCGGGGGCTCAAGAGACC.

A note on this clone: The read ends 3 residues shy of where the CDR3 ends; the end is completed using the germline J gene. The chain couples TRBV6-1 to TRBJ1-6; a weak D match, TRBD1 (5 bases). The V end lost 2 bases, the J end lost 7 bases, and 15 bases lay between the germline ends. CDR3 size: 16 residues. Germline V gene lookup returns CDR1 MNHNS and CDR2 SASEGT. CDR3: CASSESGGVGNSPLHF. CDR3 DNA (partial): TGTGCCAGCAGTGAATCGGGGGGGGTGGGGAATTCACCC.

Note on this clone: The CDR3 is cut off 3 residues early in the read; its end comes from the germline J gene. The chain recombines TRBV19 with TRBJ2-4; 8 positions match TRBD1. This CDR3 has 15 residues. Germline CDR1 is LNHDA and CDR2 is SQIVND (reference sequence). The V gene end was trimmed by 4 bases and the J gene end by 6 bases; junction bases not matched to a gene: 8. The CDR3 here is CASSTRTGIVNIQYF. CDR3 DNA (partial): TGTGCCAGTAGTACCCGGACAGGGATTGTAAACATT.

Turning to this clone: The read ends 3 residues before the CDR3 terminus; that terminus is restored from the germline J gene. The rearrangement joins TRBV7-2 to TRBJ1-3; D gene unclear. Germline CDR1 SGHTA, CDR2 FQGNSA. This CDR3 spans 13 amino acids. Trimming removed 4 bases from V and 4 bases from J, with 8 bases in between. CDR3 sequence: CASSSYPGNTIYF. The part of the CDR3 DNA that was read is TGTGCCAGCAGCTCCTACCCCGGAAACACC.

The sequenced CDR3 bases are TGTGCTAGTGGTCTACAGGGTGGGAATTCACCC. Its translation is CASGLQGGNSP. The CDR3 in its entirety is CASGLQGGNSPLHF. The rearrangement uses TRBV12-5 and TRBJ1-6; D may be TRBD1 (6 bases). The read is 3 residues too short to cover the CDR3 end, so that end is filled in from the germline J gene. The length of the CDR3 is 14 residues. The ends were cut back, 5 bases at V and 7 bases at J, with 12 bases in the middle. Per the germline V gene, CDR1 is LGHNT and CDR2 is FRNRAP.

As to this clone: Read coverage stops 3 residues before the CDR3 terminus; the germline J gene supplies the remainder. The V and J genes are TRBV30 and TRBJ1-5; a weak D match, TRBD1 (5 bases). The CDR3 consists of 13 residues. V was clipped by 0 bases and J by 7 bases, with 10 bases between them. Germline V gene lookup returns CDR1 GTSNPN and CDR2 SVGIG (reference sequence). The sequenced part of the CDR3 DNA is TGTGCCTGGAGTGTACAAGGGGTCCAGCCC. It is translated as CAWSVQGVQP. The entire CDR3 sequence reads CAWSVQGVQPQHF.

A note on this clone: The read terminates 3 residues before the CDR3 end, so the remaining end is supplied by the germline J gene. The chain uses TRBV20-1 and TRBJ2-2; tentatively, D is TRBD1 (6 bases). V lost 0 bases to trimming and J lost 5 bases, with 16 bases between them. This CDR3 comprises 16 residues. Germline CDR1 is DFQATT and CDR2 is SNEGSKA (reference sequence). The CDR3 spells CSARDKETGWTGELFF. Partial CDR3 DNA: TGCAGTGCTAGAGATAAGGAAACAGGGTGGACCGGGGAG.

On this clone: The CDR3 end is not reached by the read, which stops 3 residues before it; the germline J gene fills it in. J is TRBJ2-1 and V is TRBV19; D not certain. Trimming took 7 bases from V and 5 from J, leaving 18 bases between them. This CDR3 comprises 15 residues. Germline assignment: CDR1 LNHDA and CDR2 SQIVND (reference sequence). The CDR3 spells CASKSAWYRNNEQFF. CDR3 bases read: TGTGCCAGTAAGTCCGCGTGGTACAGAAACAATGAG.

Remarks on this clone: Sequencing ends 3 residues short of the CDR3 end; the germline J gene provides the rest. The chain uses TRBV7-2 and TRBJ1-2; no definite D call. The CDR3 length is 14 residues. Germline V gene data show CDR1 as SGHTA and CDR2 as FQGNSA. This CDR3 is CASSPSSGSPSYTF. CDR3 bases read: TGTGCCAGCAGCCCCTCCTCCGGGTCCCCAAGC.

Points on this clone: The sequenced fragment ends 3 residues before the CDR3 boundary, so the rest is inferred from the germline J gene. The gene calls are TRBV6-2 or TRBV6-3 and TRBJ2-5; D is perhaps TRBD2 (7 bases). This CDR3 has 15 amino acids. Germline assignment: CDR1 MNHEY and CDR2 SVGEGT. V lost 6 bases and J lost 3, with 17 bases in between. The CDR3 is CASSRAGAGEETQYF. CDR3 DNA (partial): TGTGCCAGCAGCCGGGCGGGGGCCGGGGAAGAGACC.

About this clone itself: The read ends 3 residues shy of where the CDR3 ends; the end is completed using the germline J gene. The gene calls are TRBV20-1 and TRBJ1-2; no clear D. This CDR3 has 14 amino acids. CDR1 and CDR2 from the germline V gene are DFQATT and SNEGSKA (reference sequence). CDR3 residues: CSARVPPNPRGYTF. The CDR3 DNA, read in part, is TGCAGTGCTAGAGTCCCGCCCAACCCGAGGGGC.

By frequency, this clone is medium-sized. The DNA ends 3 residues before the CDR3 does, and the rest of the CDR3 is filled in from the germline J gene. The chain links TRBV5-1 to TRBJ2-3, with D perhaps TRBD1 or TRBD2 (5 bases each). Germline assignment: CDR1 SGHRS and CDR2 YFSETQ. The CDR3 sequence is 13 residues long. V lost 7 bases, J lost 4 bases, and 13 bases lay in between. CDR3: CASCEGLADTQYF. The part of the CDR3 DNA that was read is TGCGCCAGCTGCGAGGGGCTGGCAGATACG.

The CDR3 bases that were read are TGTGCCAGCAGCTTGACCCTGGGCCCAGAGACC. Encoded protein: CASSLTLGPET. The entire CDR3 is CASSLTLGPETQYF. The V gene is TRBV5-4, the J gene TRBJ2-5; D unresolved. With the read ending 3 residues before the CDR3 end, the germline J gene is used to fill in that end. The CDR3 contains 14 residues. Trimming removed 1 base from V and 4 bases from J, with 11 bases in between. Germline V gene data show CDR1 as SGHNT and CDR2 as YYREEE (reference sequence).

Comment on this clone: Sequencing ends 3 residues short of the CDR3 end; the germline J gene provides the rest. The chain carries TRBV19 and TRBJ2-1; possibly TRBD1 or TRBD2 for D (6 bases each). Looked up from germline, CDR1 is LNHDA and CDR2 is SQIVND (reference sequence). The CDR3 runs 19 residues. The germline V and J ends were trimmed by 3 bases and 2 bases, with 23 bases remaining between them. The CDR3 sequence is CASSMRDTIKMSPYNEQFF. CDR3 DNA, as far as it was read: TGTGCCAGTAGTATGCGGGACACCATAAAGATGTCTCCCTACAATGAG.

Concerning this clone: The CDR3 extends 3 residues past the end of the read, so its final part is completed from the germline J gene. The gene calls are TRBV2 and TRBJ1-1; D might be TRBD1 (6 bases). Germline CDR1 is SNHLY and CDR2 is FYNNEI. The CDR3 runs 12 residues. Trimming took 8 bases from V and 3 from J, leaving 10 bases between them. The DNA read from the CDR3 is TGTGCCAGCGGGGGCCATTACACTGAA. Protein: CASGGHYTE. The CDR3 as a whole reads CASGGHYTEAFF.

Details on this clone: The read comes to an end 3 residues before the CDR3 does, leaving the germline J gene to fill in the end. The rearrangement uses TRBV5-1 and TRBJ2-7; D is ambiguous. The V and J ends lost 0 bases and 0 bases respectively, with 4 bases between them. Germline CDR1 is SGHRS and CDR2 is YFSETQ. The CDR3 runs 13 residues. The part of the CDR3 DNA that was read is TGCGCCAGCAGCTTGGTCAGCTCCTACGAG. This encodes CASSLVSSYE. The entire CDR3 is CASSLVSSYEQYF.

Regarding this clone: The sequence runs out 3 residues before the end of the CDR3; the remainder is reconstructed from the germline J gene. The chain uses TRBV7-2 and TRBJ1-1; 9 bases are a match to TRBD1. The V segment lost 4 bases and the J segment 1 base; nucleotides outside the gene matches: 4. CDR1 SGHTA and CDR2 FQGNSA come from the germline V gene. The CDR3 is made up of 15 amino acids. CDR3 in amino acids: CASSWTGVGNTEAFF. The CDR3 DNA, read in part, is TGTGCCAGCAGCTGGACAGGGGTGGGGAACACTGAA. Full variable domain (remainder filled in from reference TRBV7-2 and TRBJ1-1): GAGVSQSPSNKVTEKGKDVELRCDPISGHTALYWYRQSLGQGLEFLIYFQGNSAPDKSGLPSDRFSAERTGGSVSTLTIQRTQQEDSAVYLCASSWTGVGNTEAFFGQGTRLTVV.

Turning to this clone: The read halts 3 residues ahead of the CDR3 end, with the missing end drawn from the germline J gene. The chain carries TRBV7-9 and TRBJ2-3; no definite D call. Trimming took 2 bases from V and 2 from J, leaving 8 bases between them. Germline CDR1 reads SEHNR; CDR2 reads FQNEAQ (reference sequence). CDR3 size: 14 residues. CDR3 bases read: TGTGCCAGCAGCTTAAGACACATCACAGATACG. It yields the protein CASSLRHITDT. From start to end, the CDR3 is CASSLRHITDTQYF.

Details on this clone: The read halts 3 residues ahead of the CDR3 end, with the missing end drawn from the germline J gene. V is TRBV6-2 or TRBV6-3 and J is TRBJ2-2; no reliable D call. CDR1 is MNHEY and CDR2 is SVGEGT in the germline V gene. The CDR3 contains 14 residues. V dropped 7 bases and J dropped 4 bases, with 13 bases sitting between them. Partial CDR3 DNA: TGTGCCAGCACCTTTCAAAGGGCCACCGGGGAG. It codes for CASTFQRATGE. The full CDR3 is CASTFQRATGELFF.

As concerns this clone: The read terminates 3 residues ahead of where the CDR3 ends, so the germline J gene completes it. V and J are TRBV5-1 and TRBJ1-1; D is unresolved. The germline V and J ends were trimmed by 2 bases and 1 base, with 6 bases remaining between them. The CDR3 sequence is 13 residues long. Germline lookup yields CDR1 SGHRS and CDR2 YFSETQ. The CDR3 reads CASSFAENTEAFF. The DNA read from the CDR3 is TGCGCCAGCAGCTTCGCAGAGAACACTGAA.